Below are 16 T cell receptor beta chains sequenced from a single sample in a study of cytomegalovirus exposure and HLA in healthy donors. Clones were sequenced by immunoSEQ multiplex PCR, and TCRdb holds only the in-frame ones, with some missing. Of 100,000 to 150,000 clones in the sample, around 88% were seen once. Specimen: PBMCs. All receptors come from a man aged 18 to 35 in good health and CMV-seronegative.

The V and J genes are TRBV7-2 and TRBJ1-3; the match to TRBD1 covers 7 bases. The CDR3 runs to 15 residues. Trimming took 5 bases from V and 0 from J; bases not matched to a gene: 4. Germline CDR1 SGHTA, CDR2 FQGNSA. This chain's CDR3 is CASSPGQSSGNTIYF. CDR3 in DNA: TGTGCCAGCAGCCCGGGACAGAGCTCTGGAAACACCATATATTTT.

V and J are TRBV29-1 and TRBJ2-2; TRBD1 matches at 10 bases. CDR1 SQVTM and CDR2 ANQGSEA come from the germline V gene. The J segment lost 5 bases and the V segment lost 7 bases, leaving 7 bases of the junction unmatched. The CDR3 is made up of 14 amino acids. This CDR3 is CSAPGQGKTGELFF. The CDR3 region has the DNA TGCAGCGCCCCGGGACAGGGGAAGACCGGGGAGCTGTTTTTT.

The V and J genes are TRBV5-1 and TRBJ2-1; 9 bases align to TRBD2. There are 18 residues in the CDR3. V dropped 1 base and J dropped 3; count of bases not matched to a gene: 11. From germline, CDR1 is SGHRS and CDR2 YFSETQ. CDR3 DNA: TGCGCCAGCAGCTTGAAAGCGGGAGGCCCTAACTTCTACAATGAGCAGTTCTTC. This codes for CASSLKAGGPNFYNEQFF.

CDR3 coding DNA: TGCAGCGTTGCCGGACAGAGCTCCTACGAGCAGTACTTC. Its protein is CSVAGQSSYEQYF. The chain recombines TRBV29-1 with TRBJ2-7; weak D call: TRBD1 (6 bases). The ends were cut back, 4 bases at V and 0 bases at J, with 10 bases in the middle. This CDR3 is built from 13 residues. CDR1 SQVTM and CDR2 ANQGSEA come from the germline V gene.

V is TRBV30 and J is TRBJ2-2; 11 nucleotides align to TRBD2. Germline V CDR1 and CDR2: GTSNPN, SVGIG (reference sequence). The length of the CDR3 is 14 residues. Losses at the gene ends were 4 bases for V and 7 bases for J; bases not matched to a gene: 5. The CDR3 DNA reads TGTGCCTGGACCCTAGCGGGAGGCGTCGGGGAGCTGTTTTTT. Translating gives CAWTLAGGVGELFF.

CDR3 in amino acids: CASSAGTGWGTEAFF. CDR3 nucleotide sequence: TGTGCCAGCAGTGCGGGGACAGGATGGGGCACTGAAGCTTTCTTT. The V gene is TRBV6-6, the J gene TRBJ1-1; 8 bases align to TRBD1. CDR1 MNHNY and CDR2 SVGAGI come from the germline V gene (reference sequence). CDR3 length equals 15 residues. J lost 4 bases, V lost 5 bases, and 9 bases had no gene match.

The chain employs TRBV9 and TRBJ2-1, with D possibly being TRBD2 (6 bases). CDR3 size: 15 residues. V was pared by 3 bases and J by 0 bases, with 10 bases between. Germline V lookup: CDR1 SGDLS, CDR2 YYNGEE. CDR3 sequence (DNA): TGTGCCAGCAGCGCCGCGGGGAGCTCCTACAATGAGCAGTTCTTC. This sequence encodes CASSAAGSSYNEQFF.

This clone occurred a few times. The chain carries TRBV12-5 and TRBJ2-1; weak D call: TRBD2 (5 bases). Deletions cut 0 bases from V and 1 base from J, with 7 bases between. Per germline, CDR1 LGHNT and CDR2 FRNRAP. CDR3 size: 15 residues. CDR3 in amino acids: CASGLVPGSYNEQFF. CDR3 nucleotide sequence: TGTGCTAGTGGTTTGGTACCGGGGTCCTACAATGAGCAGTTCTTC.

CDR3 DNA: TGTGCCTGGACGGACTGGGAGTCCCCTGGAAACACCATATATTTT. The encoded protein is CAWTDWESPGNTIYF. The chain employs TRBV30 and TRBJ1-3; D gene ambiguous. Looked up from germline, CDR1 is GTSNPN and CDR2 is SVGIG (reference sequence). The CDR3 is 15 residues long. V was pared by 4 bases and J by 2 bases, with 15 bases between.

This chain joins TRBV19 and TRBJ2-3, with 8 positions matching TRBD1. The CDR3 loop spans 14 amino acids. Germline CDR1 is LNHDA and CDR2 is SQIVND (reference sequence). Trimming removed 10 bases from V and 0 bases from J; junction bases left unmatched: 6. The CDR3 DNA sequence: TGTGCCACCGCCGACAGGGGAAGCACAGATACGCAGTATTTT. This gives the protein CATADRGSTDTQYF.

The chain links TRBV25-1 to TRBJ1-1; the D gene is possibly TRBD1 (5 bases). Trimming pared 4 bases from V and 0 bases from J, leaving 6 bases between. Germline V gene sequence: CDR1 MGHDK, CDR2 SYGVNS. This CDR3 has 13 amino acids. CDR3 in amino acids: CASSVGVNTEAFF. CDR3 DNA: TGTGCCAGCAGTGTAGGGGTGAACACTGAAGCTTTCTTT.

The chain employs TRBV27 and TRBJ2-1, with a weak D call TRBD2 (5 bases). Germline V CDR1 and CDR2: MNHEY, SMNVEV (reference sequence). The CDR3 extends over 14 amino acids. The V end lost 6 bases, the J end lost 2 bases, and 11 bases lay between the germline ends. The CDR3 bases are TGTGCCAGCAGCGGGGTGAATCCCTACAATGAGCAGTTCTTC. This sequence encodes CASSGVNPYNEQFF.

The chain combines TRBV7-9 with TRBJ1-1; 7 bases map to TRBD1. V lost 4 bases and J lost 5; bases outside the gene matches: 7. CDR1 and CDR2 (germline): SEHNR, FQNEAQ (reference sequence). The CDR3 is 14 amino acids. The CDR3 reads CASSWTGGSTEAFF. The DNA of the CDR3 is TGTGCCAGCAGCTGGACAGGAGGGTCGACTGAAGCTTTCTTT.

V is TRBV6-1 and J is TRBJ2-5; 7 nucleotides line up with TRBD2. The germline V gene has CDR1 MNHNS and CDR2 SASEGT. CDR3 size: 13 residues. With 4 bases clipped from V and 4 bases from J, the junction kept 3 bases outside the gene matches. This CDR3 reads CASSGGSGETQYF. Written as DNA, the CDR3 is TGTGCCAGCAGTGGCGGGAGTGGAGAGACCCAGTACTTC.

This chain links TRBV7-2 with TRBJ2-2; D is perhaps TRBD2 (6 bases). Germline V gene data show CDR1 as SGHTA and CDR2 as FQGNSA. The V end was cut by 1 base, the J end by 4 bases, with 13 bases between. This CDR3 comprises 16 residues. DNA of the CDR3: TGTGCCAGCAGCTTAGACCCCGGGGGACCCACCGGGGAGCTGTTTTTT. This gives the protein CASSLDPGGPTGELFF.

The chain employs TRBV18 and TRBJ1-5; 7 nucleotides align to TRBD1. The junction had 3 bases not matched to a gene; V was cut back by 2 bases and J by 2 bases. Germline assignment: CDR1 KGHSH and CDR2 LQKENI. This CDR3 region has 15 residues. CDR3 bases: TGTGCCAGCTCACCAGCCGGACAGGGCAATCAGCCCCAGCATTTT. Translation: CASSPAGQGNQPQHF.